What follows are 3 T cell receptor beta chains derived from one specimen sequenced in a study of early T cells in non-severe SARS-CoV-2 infection. TCRdb fed the 5' RACE reads into MiXCR, producing one record per CDR3 protein. Among around 80,000 distinct CDR3 sequences, around 11% were seen once, and the ten largest hold around 12%. The input for sequencing was whole blood, taken at baseline. Source of these receptors: an adult who was a healthcare worker with PCR-confirmed SARS-CoV-2 infection or an uninfected control (not recorded which).

This clonotype was observed a few times. The chain has TRBV30 and TRBJ2-3; 10 bases map to TRBD2. CDR1 and CDR2 (germline): GTSNPN, SVGIG (reference sequence). The J segment lost 1 base and the V segment lost 1 base, leaving 2 bases of the junction unmatched. CDR3 size: 15 residues. CDR3 bases: TGTGCCTGGAGTGGTCTAGCGGGGGGCACAGATACGCAGTATTTT. Translated, it gives CAWSGLAGGTDTQYF.

This clonotype occurred a few times. The chain recombines TRBV3-1 with TRBJ2-3, with D perhaps TRBD1 (5 bases). Trimming stripped 2 bases from V and 3 bases from J, with 9 bases between. CDR1 and CDR2 from the germline V gene are LGHDT and YNNKEL (reference sequence). This CDR3 is built from 14 residues. The CDR3 loop is CASSQLKGTDTQYF. Written as DNA, the CDR3 is TGTGCCAGCAGCCAACTTAAGGGGACAGATACGCAGTATTTT.

This clonotype was found many times. The CDR3 is CASSKTGHSTDTQYF. The CDR3 DNA sequence: TGTGCCAGCAGTAAGACAGGCCATAGCACAGATACGCAGTATTTT. V is TRBV6-2 or TRBV6-3 and J is TRBJ2-3; TRBD1 is a possible D gene (6 bases). V was clipped by 5 bases and J by 0 bases, with 12 bases between them. Germline V lookup: CDR1 MNHEY, CDR2 SVGEGT. This CDR3 contains 15 residues.